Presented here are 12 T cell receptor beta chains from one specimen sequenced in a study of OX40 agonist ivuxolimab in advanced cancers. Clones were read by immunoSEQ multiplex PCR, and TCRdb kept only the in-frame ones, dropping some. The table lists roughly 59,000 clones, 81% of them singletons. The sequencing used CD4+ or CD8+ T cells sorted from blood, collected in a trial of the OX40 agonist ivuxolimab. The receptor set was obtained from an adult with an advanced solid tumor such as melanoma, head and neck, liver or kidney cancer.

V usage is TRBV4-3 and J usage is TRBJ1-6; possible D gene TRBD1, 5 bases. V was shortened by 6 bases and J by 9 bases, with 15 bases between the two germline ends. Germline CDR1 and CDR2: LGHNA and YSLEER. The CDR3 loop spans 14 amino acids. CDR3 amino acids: CASSPGSSGSPLHF. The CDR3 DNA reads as TGCGCCAGCAGTCCAGGGTCGTCCGGTTCACCCCTCCACTTT.

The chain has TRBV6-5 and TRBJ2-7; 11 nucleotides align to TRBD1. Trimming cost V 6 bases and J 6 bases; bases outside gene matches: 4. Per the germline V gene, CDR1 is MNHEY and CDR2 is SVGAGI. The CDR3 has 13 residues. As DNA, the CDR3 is TGTGCCAGCAGCGGACAGGGGGCTGCCGAGCAGTACTTC. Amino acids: CASSGQGAAEQYF.

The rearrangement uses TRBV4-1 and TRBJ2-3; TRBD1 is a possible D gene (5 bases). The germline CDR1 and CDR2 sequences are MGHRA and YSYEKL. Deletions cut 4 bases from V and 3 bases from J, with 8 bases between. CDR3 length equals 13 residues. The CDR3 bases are TGCGCCAGCAGCCTCAGGGCGACAGATACGCAGTATTTT. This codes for CASSLRATDTQYF.

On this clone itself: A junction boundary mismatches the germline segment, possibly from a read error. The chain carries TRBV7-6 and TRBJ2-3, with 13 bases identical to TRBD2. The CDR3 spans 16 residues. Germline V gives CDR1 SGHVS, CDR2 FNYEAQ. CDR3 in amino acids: CAGSQTSGGRTDTQYF. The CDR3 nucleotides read TGTGCCGGCAGTCAGACTAGCGGGGGGCGCACAGATACGCAGTATTTT.

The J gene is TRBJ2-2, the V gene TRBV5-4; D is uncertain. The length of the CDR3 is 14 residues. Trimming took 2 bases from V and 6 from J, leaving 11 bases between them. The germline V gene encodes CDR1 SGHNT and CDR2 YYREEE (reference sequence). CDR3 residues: CASSFTLGPGELFF. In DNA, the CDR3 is TGTGCCAGCAGCTTTACCTTGGGCCCCGGGGAGCTGTTTTTT.

The CDR3: CASGRTSGGAKTQYF. In nucleotides, the CDR3 is TGTGCCAGCGGGAGGACTAGCGGGGGGGCAAAGACCCAGTACTTC. The V call is TRBV6-1, the J call TRBJ2-5, with 15 bases lining up with TRBD2. Germline V gene data show CDR1 as MNHNS and CDR2 as SASEGT. Germline trimming cut 8 bases from V and 6 bases from J; bases unmatched to any gene: 7. The CDR3 is 15 residues long.

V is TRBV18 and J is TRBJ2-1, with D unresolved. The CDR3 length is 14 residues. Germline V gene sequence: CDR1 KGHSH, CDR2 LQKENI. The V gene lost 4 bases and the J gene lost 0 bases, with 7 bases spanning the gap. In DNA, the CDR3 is TGTGCCAGCTCACGCGAAAGCTCCTACAATGAGCAGTTCTTC. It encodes CASSRESSYNEQFF.

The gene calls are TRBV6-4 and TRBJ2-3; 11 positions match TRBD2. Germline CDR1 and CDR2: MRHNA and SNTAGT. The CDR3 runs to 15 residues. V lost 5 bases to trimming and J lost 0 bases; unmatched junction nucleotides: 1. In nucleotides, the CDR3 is TGTGCCAGCAGTCCTAGCGGGGGGAGCACAGATACGCAGTATTTT. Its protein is CASSPSGGSTDTQYF.

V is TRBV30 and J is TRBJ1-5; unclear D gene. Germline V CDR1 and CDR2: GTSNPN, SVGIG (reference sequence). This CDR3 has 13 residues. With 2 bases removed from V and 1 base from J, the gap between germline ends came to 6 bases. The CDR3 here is CAWSQNSNQPQHF. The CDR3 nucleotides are TGTGCCTGGAGTCAAAACAGCAATCAGCCCCAGCATTTT.

The CDR3 loop is CASRDGHPSNEQFF. The DNA of the CDR3 is TGTGCCAGCAGGGACGGACACCCCTCCAATGAGCAGTTCTTC. The chain uses TRBV27 and TRBJ2-1, with D perhaps matching TRBD1 (5 bases). The germline V gene has CDR1 MNHEY and CDR2 SMNVEV (reference sequence). This CDR3 has 14 amino acids. V was cut by 6 bases and J by 6 bases, with 15 bases left in between.

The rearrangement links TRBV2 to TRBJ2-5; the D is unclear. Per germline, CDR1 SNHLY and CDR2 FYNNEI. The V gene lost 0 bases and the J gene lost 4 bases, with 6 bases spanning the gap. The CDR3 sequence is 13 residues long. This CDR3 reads CASSEAGIETQYF. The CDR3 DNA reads TGTGCCAGCAGTGAAGCCGGCATAGAGACCCAGTACTTC. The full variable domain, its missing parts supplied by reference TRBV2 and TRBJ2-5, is EPEVTQTPSHQVTQMGQEVILRCVPISNHLYFYWYRQILGQKVEFLVSFYNNEISEKSEIFDDQFSVERPDGSNFTLKIRSTKLEDSAMYFCASSEAGIETQYFGPGTRLLVL.

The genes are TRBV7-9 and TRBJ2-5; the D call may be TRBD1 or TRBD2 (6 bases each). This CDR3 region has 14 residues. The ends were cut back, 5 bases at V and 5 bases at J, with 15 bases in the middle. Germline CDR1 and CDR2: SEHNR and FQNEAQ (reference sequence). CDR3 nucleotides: TGTGCCAGCAGCGAGGGGGACTCCTGGGAGACCCAGTACTTC. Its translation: CASSEGDSWETQYF.